A single sample is the source of the 14 T cell receptor beta chains below, sequenced in a study of tumor-infiltrating lymphocytes in primary liver carcinoma. Taking 20-30 mg of unsorted bulk tissue, the authors co-extracted RNA and DNA. TCR beta cDNA came from about 450 ng total RNA, primed with a constant-region primer. Modified slightly, ARM-PCR produced TCR beta libraries over three nested multiplex PCR rounds. A C-beta reverse primer and TRBV1-TRBV30 forward primers served in each of the first two PCR rounds, at approximately 10 cycles apiece. TCRdb re-analysed the multiplex PCR reads in MiXCR, keeping a single row per CDR3 protein. The sample yields 50,000 to 60,000 distinct CDR3 sequences, 70% to 80% seen once. The sample consisted of liver tumor tissue from sampling region 5. The sample's subset: tumor region T5, tumor centre. The receptors shown here come from a man aged 35-49 years with primary liver carcinoma and hepatitis B virus infection.

As regards this clonotype: The junction departs from the called germline gene at one end, perhaps through a read error. The chain joins TRBV11-3 to TRBJ2-7, with TRBD1 as a possible D gene (5 bases). CDR1 and CDR2 (germline): SGHNT, YENEEA. The CDR3 is 13 residues long. The CDR3 nucleotides are TGTGCCAGCATCGTGAGACAGTCCTACAAGCAGTACTTC. Protein sequence: CASIVRQSYKQYF. The full variable domain, in which reference TRBV11-3 and TRBJ2-7 provide the parts outside the CDR3, is EAGVVQSPRYKIIEKKQPVAFWCNPISGHNTLYWYLQNLGQGPELLIRYENEEAVDDSQLPKDRFSAERLKGVDSTLKIQPAELGDSAVYLCASIVRQSYKQYFGPGTRLTVT.

V and J are TRBV11-3 and TRBJ1-5; D not resolved. The CDR3 has 15 residues. Per germline, CDR1 SGHNT and CDR2 YENEEA. V was shortened by 0 bases and J by 6 bases, with 12 bases between the two germline ends. This CDR3 is CASSLDMDVAQPQHF. DNA of the CDR3: TGTGCCAGCAGCTTAGATATGGATGTGGCTCAGCCCCAGCATTTT. The variable domain in full, completed from reference TRBV11-3 and TRBJ1-5, reads EAGVVQSPRYKIIEKKQPVAFWCNPISGHNTLYWYLQNLGQGPELLIRYENEEAVDDSQLPKDRFSAERLKGVDSTLKIQPAELGDSAVYLCASSLDMDVAQPQHFGDGTRLSIL.

This clonotype was detected once. The conserved final phenylalanine or tryptophan is absent from the CDR3, which likely points to a read error. The DNA is omitted, as the CDR3 cannot be located on it reliably, and the CDR3 follows TCRdb's listing. V usage is TRBV6-9 and J usage is TRBJ2-7. CDR1 and CDR2 (germline): MNHGY, SVAAGI. The CDR3 is 12 residues long, ends included. CDR3 sequence reads: CASSSGTYEKYL.

The chain uses TRBV5-1 and TRBJ2-7; 9 positions match TRBD2. The CDR3 loop spans 18 amino acids. Germline V gene sequence: CDR1 SGHRS, CDR2 YFSETQ. V was pared by 0 bases and J by 6 bases, with 16 bases of the junction left unmatched. CDR3 in DNA: TGCGCCAGCAGCTTGGATTGTGGTAGCGGGAGATTCCTCGCCGAGCAGTACTTC. Encoded protein: CASSLDCGSGRFLAEQYF.

As to this clonotype: A much larger clone lies a single base off, so this may be a read error. This sequence joins TRBV2 and TRBJ2-7; 15 bases are a match to TRBD2. The CDR3 contains 16 residues. CDR1 and CDR2 from the germline V gene are SNHLY and FYNNEI. Losses at the gene ends were 6 bases for V and 6 bases for J; bases not matched to a gene: 9. Here the CDR3 DNA reads TGTGCCAGCAGGGGACTAGCGGGAGGATTCGCCCGCGAGCAGTACTTC. Translating gives CASRGLAGGFAREQYF.

Details on this clonotype: Lacking the conserved final phenylalanine or tryptophan, this CDR3 likely reflects a read error. V is TRBV7-9 and J is TRBJ1-5; D gene uncertain. The J call may be in error: the DNA end matches TRBJ2-3 better. Germline V lookup: CDR1 SEHNR, CDR2 FQNEAQ (reference sequence). The CDR3 is 12 residues long. CDR3 sequence reads: CASSLADAPQYY. The CDR3 DNA is TGTGCCAGCAGCTTAGCGGATGCGCCCCAGTATTAT.

The chain links TRBV29-1 to TRBJ2-1; D call uncertain. The CDR3 totals 16 residues. Looked up from germline, CDR1 is SQVTM and CDR2 is ANQGSEA. CDR3 DNA sequence: TGCAATGTCGCTAATCTGGGGTGGGATAGGCAGAATGAGCAGTTCTTC. Amino acids: CNVANLGWDRQNEQFF.

For this clonotype: A read error is likely, as this CDR3 ends without the conserved phenylalanine or tryptophan. The DNA is left out, because the CDR3 cannot be placed on it with certainty; the CDR3 is given as TCRdb lists it. The chain links TRBV11-1 to TRBJ2-1; the D call of TRBD2 is as the table states it, not checked on the DNA. Germline CDR1 reads SGHAT; CDR2 reads FQDESV (reference sequence). 13 amino acids form the CDR3, both terminal residues included. This CDR3 is CASDAGGPNEHFL.

Concerning this clonotype: A read error may produce the germline difference seen at one junction end. The chain carries TRBV30 and TRBJ1-1; no clear D. The CDR3 sequence is 13 residues long. Germline assignment: CDR1 GTSNPN and CDR2 SVGIG (reference sequence). The CDR3 loop reads CAWSFVMNTEAFF. Written as DNA, the CDR3 is TGTGCCTGGAGTTTCGTCATGAACACAGAAGCTTTCTTT.

V and J are TRBV5-8 and TRBJ2-1; TRBD1 is a possible D gene (5 bases). The DNA end is a closer match to TRBJ2-7, so the J assignment may be wrong. Germline V gene lookup returns CDR1 SGHTS and CDR2 YDEGEE. The CDR3 has 14 residues. The CDR3 sequence: CASSLGAGNNEQYF. The CDR3 nucleotides read TGTGCCAGCAGCTTGGGGGCAGGGAACAATGAGCAGTACTTC.

This clonotype came up a few times. This could be a read error, since a much larger clone is one nucleotide away. The chain carries TRBV28 and TRBJ1-1; possibly TRBD1 for D (6 bases). CDR1 is MDHEN, CDR2 SYDVKM, per germline. The V gene lost 1 base and the J gene lost 11 bases, with 14 bases spanning the gap. The CDR3 loop spans 13 amino acids. The CDR3 is CASSLSSWGHAFF. The CDR3 DNA reads TGTGCCAGCAGTTTATCTTCTTGGGGACATGCTTTCTTT.

A note on this clonotype: At one boundary the junction diverges from the germline segment, which might be a read error. This chain joins TRBV11-2 and TRBJ2-2; TRBD2 is a possible D gene (5 bases). This CDR3 has 14 residues. Per germline, CDR1 SGHAT and CDR2 FQNNGV. The CDR3 nucleotides read TGTGCCAACAGCTTAGAGGGTCACGCCGGGGAGCTGTTTTTT. It specifies CANSLEGHAGELFF. The full variable domain, completed using reference TRBV11-2 and TRBJ2-2, is EAGVAQSPRYKIIEKRQSVAFWCNPISGHATLYWYQQILGQGPKLLIQFQNNGVVDDSQLPKDRFSAERLKGVDSTLKIQPAKLEDSAVYLCANSLEGHAGELFFGEGSRLTVL.

In the case of this clonotype: Mismatch with germline at one junction end may stem from a read error. V is TRBV6-2 or TRBV6-3 and J is TRBJ1-1; D not resolved. This CDR3 is built from 14 residues. Germline assignment: CDR1 MNHEY and CDR2 SVGEGT. CDR3 sequence: CARRRGRMNTEAIF. For the CDR3, the DNA is TGTGCCCGTCGGCGAGGGCGGATGAACACTGAAGCTATCTTT.

The J gene is TRBJ2-3, the V gene TRBV11-3; the D call may be TRBD1 or TRBD2 (5 bases each). This CDR3 has 15 amino acids. Germline V gene lookup returns CDR1 SGHNT and CDR2 YENEEA. V was clipped by 6 bases and J by 5 bases, with 18 bases between them. The CDR3 loop reads CASSPVGGPIDTQYF. Here the CDR3 DNA reads TGTGCCAGCAGTCCCGTTGGGGGTCCCATAGATACGCAGTATTTT.